The 5 T cell receptor beta chains below were found in one sample sequenced in a study of OX40 agonist ivuxolimab in advanced cancers. Sequencing used immunoSEQ multiplex PCR; TCRdb keeps in-frame clones, though not all of them. The sample has about 43,000 clones; just under 95% are singletons. The sample in question was CD4+ or CD8+ T cells sorted from blood, obtained in a trial of the OX40 agonist ivuxolimab. Receptors originate from an adult with an advanced solid tumor such as melanoma, head and neck, liver or kidney cancer.

The chain joins TRBV19 to TRBJ1-5, with 10 nucleotides matching TRBD1. This CDR3 comprises 16 residues. V gave up 3 bases and J gave up 6 bases; unmatched junction bases: 8. Germline V gives CDR1 LNHDA, CDR2 SQIVND (reference sequence). The CDR3 here is CASSIGGQGFGQPQHF. CDR3 DNA: TGTGCCAGTAGTATCGGGGGACAGGGGTTTGGTCAGCCCCAGCATTTT.

CDR3 residues: CASSESPGLAGYEQFF. CDR3 nucleotides: TGTGCCAGCAGTGAAAGCCCGGGACTAGCGGGCTATGAGCAGTTCTTC. This rearrangement joins TRBV25-1 to TRBJ2-1; 12 nucleotides match TRBD2. V lost 2 bases and J lost 8; bases outside the gene matches: 7. Per germline, CDR1 MGHDK and CDR2 SYGVNS. CDR3 length: 16 residues.

CDR3 coding DNA: TGTGCCAGCAGCTGGGCAGGGGATGGGGCTTTCTTT. Residues: CASSWAGDGAFF. The chain carries TRBV7-9 and TRBJ1-1; weak D call: TRBD1 (6 bases). Trimming removed 4 bases at V and 11 bases at J, with 14 bases between. Germline loops: CDR1 SEHNR, CDR2 FQNEAQ (reference sequence). This CDR3 region has 12 residues. The full variable domain, completed using reference TRBV7-9 and TRBJ1-1, is DTGVSQNPRHKITKRGQNVTFRCDPISEHNRLYWYRQTLGQGPEFLTYFQNEAQLEKSRLLSDRFSAERPKGSFSTLEIQRTEQGDSAMYLCASSWAGDGAFFGQGTRLTVV.

The chain uses TRBV7-3 and TRBJ2-3; D may be TRBD1 or TRBD2 (6 bases each). CDR1 is SGHTA and CDR2 is FQGTGA in the germline V gene. This CDR3 contains 16 residues. Trimming removed 2 bases from V and 5 bases from J, with 17 bases in between. CDR3 coding DNA: TGTGCCAGCAGCTTATTGGGGGGCCGGATTGGAGATACGCAGTATTTT. Amino acids: CASSLLGGRIGDTQYF.

This chain connects TRBV19 to TRBJ2-3, with 16 bases matching TRBD2. Trimming at V came to 5 bases and at J to 1 base, leaving 6 bases not matched to a gene. The CDR3 sequence is 18 residues long. Germline V gives CDR1 LNHDA, CDR2 SQIVND (reference sequence). The CDR3 DNA reads TGTGCCAGTAGTGTGGGACTAGCGGGAGGGCTCGGCACAGATACGCAGTATTTT. Translation: CASSVGLAGGLGTDTQYF.